Each of the 18 T cell receptor beta chains below was sequenced from the same sample in a study of cytomegalovirus exposure and HLA in healthy donors. Amplification used 60 Vbeta primers and 13 Jbeta primers. Assay: immunoSEQ multiplex PCR; the TCRdb copy retains only in-frame clones and omits some. The repertoire includes roughly 150,000 clones, 76% of them detected once, and under 2% sits in the top ten. The sample was PBMCs. The receptors were gathered from a woman aged 40 to 50 in good health and CMV-seronegative.

The chain joins TRBV5-1 to TRBJ1-2; possible D gene TRBD1, 5 bases. Germline CDR1 SGHRS, CDR2 YFSETQ. V lost 0 bases to trimming and J lost 6 bases, with 12 bases between them. The length of the CDR3 is 14 residues. The CDR3 loop is CASSLVGGQDGYTF. The DNA for the CDR3 is TGCGCCAGCAGCTTGGTGGGGGGTCAGGATGGCTACACCTTC. The full variable domain, completed using reference TRBV5-1 and TRBJ1-2, is KAGVTQTPRYLIKTRGQQVTLSCSPISGHRSVSWYQQTPGQGLQFLFEYFSETQRNKGNFPGRFSGRQFSNSRSEMNVSTLELGDSALYLCASSLVGGQDGYTFGSGTRLTVV.

The rearrangement joins TRBV27 to TRBJ2-3, with a weak D call TRBD1 (6 bases). V lost 2 bases and J 3 bases, leaving 9 bases between the germline ends. Germline V gene sequence: CDR1 MNHEY, CDR2 SMNVEV (reference sequence). This CDR3 comprises 14 residues. The CDR3 region is CASSLLDRTDTQYF. The CDR3 DNA is TGTGCCAGCAGTTTACTCGACAGGACAGATACGCAGTATTTT.

The V call is TRBV28, the J call TRBJ2-5; 8 bases map to TRBD2. The germline gives CDR1 MDHEN, CDR2 SYDVKM. The CDR3 totals 14 residues. Trimming cost V 3 bases and J 5 bases; bases outside gene matches: 5. CDR3 sequence reads: CASSLTGGRETQYF. The CDR3 region has the DNA TGTGCCAGCAGTTTGACGGGGGGGCGGGAGACCCAGTACTTC.

The V gene is TRBV19, the J gene TRBJ1-2; no clear D. The CDR3 totals 13 residues. V was pared by 3 bases and J by 2 bases, with 7 bases between. CDR1 is LNHDA and CDR2 is SQIVND in the germline V gene (reference sequence). The CDR3 coding sequence is TGTGCCAGTAGTATGGGCAGAAACTATGGCTACACCTTC. Residues: CASSMGRNYGYTF.

This clone was seen a handful of times. The chain combines TRBV21-1 with TRBJ2-7; the listed D gene, TRBD2, was not tested against the DNA. TRBV21-1 is annotated as a pseudogene. This CDR3 is 15 amino acids long. CDR3 nucleotides: TGTGCCAGCAGCAAAGCAGAGGGCTTAGAGTACGAGCAGTACTTC. Encoded protein: CASSKAEGLEYEQYF.

This clone appeared a few times. V gene TRBV6-5 combines with J gene TRBJ2-3; maybe TRBD1 (7 bases). This CDR3 is 14 amino acids long. V lost 5 bases and J 6 bases, leaving 15 bases between the germline ends. In germline, CDR1 is MNHEY, CDR2 SVGAGI. The CDR3 sequence: CASSTTGTGDTQYF. The CDR3 DNA sequence: TGTGCCAGCAGTACGACAGGGACTGGGGATACGCAGTATTTT.

This clone was counted a few times. This chain joins TRBV30 and TRBJ1-2; 10 positions match TRBD1. V lost 2 bases and J lost 7; bases outside the gene matches: 4. Germline V gives CDR1 GTSNPN, CDR2 SVGIG (reference sequence). The CDR3 is 13 amino acids. The CDR3 nucleotides are TGTGCCTGGAGTACACGGACAGGGGGTGGCTACACCTTC. It yields the protein CAWSTRTGGGYTF.

The chain employs TRBV28 and TRBJ1-3, with a possible D match to TRBD1 (6 bases). The CDR3 runs 13 residues. V lost 10 bases and J 3 bases, leaving 13 bases between the germline ends. Germline V gene data show CDR1 as MDHEN and CDR2 as SYDVKM. The CDR3, as DNA: TGTGCCACGCAGGCAGGGGTTGGAAACACCATATATTTT. Translating gives CATQAGVGNTIYF.

The V and J genes are TRBV19 and TRBJ1-2, with D tentatively TRBD1 (5 bases). This CDR3 has 13 amino acids. Germline-derived CDR1 and CDR2 are LNHDA and SQIVND (reference sequence). Trimming removed 7 bases at V and 6 bases at J, with 15 bases between. The CDR3 DNA reads TGTGCCAGTACATTCCAGGGATGGGATGGCTACACCTTC. Translation gives CASTFQGWDGYTF.

V is TRBV30 and J is TRBJ1-4; possible D gene TRBD1, 5 bases. The V end lost 3 bases, the J end lost 5 bases, and 10 bases lay between the germline ends. Germline assignment: CDR1 GTSNPN and CDR2 SVGIG (reference sequence). The CDR3 is 13 residues long. This CDR3 reads CAWSPGENEKLFF. The CDR3 DNA reads as TGTGCCTGGAGCCCGGGGGAAAATGAAAAACTGTTTTTT.

The chain has TRBV10-3 and TRBJ2-6; 8 bases are shared with TRBD1. With 9 bases clipped from V and 11 bases from J, the junction kept 15 bases outside the gene matches. Germline V gene lookup returns CDR1 ENHRY and CDR2 SYGVKD. The CDR3 sequence is 15 residues long. The CDR3 DNA follows: TGTGCCATTGAGGGAGAGCCAGGGGGCTTGGACGTCCTGACTTTC. Amino acids: CAIEGEPGGLDVLTF.

CDR3 nucleotide sequence: TGCGCCAGCAGCTTGTGGGGGACTAGCGGTTACAATGAGCAGTTCTTC. It specifies CASSLWGTSGYNEQFF. The V call is TRBV5-1, the J call TRBJ2-1; 11 nucleotides agree with TRBD2. After removal of 1 base from V and 4 bases from J, the junction contained 4 bases not matched to a gene. CDR1 SGHRS and CDR2 YFSETQ come from the germline V gene. This CDR3 region has 16 residues.

This chain joins TRBV7-8 and TRBJ2-3; the D gene is possibly TRBD2 (6 bases). The CDR3 runs 16 residues. The germline gives CDR1 SGHVS, CDR2 FQNEAQ. V lost 5 bases to trimming and J lost 1 base, with 16 bases between them. The CDR3 region is CASSLPGSGGTDTQYF. The CDR3 DNA reads as TGTGCCAGCAGCCTCCCCGGGTCGGGGGGCACAGATACGCAGTATTTT.

The V call is TRBV19, the J call TRBJ1-4; tentatively, D is TRBD1 (5 bases). The germline V gene has CDR1 LNHDA and CDR2 SQIVND (reference sequence). The CDR3 spans 17 residues. V gave up 2 bases and J gave up 8 bases, with 21 bases separating them. CDR3 region: CASSILGAGPLGEKLFF. CDR3 coding DNA: TGTGCCAGTAGTATACTTGGTGCGGGACCACTCGGGGAAAAACTGTTTTTT.

The rearrangement joins TRBV5-1 to TRBJ1-5; 7 bases map to TRBD1. Germline lookup yields CDR1 SGHRS and CDR2 YFSETQ. J lost 5 bases, V lost 0 bases, and 2 bases had no gene match. The CDR3 runs 14 residues. The CDR3 bases are TGCGCCAGCAGCTTGGAGGGGGCCGATCAGCCCCAGCATTTT. It codes for CASSLEGADQPQHF.

This chain connects TRBV19 to TRBJ2-1, with 8 positions matching TRBD2. This CDR3 has 15 residues. Trimming removed 8 bases from V and 3 bases from J; junction bases left unmatched: 9. Germline CDR1 LNHDA, CDR2 SQIVND (reference sequence). In DNA form, the CDR3 reads TGTGCCAGTGGCCCAAGGCGGGAGGACTACAATGAGCAGTTCTTC. Protein product: CASGPRREDYNEQFF. Filled out from reference TRBV19 and TRBJ2-1, the complete variable domain reads DGGITQSPKYLFRKEGQNVTLSCEQNLNHDAMYWYRQDPGQGLRLIYYSQIVNDFQKGDIAEGYSVSREKKESFPLTVTSAQKNPTAFYLCASGPRREDYNEQFFGPGTRLTVL.

This chain connects TRBV4-1 to TRBJ1-5; 8 bases agree with TRBD1. This CDR3 is 15 amino acids long. In germline, CDR1 is MGHRA, CDR2 YSYEKL. Unmatched junction bases numbered 6, after V lost 3 bases and J lost 5 bases. The CDR3 region is CASSQPDRGDQPQHF. The CDR3 coding sequence is TGCGCCAGCAGCCAGCCAGACAGGGGAGATCAGCCCCAGCATTTT.

The V and J genes are TRBV2 and TRBJ1-6; 8 bases line up with TRBD1. V was clipped by 9 bases and J by 7 bases; unmatched bases: 5. CDR3 length: 13 residues. CDR1 and CDR2 (germline): SNHLY, FYNNEI. The CDR3 sequence is CARMTGDNSPLHF. DNA of the CDR3: TGTGCCAGGATGACAGGGGACAATTCACCCCTCCACTTT.